Listed below are T cell receptor beta chains from one sample, sequenced in a study of OX40 agonist ivuxolimab in advanced cancers. TCRdb keeps only in-frame clones here, not all; method: immunoSEQ multiplex PCR. This sample has approximately 86,000 clones, with roughly 88% found just once. The sample in question was CD4+ or CD8+ T cells sorted from blood, obtained in a trial of the OX40 agonist ivuxolimab. The source is an adult with an advanced solid tumor such as melanoma, head and neck, liver or kidney cancer. Both conserved end residues are part of each CDR3. The D gene is left open where the match is weak. Clone size, where shown, is once, few, many, or a class for clones that have expanded.

j_call clone_size d_call v_call cdr3_nt cdr3_aa
TRBJ1-4 few - TRBV19 TGTGCCAGTAGTACGTTAGAGGGGCGTTATGAAAAACTGTTTTTT CASSTLEGRYEKLFF
TRBJ2-7 - - TRBV16 TGTGCCAGCAGCCAAAGGAGGGCCTACGAGCAGTACTTC CASSQRRAYEQYF
TRBJ2-7 - TRBD2 TRBV9 TGTGCCAGCAGCCCTGGACTAGCGGGAGGACTCTACGAGCAGTACTTC CASSPGLAGGLYEQYF
TRBJ1-5 - - TRBV7-9 TGTGCCAGCAGCCAATATGGCAATCAGCCCCAGCATTTT CASSQYGNQPQHF
TRBJ2-1 - - TRBV5-3 TGTGCCAGAAGCTCCACTAGGGTCCGCTACAATGAGCAGTTCTTC CARSSTRVRYNEQFF
TRBJ2-7 - - TRBV4-2 TGTGCCAGCAGCCAAGACCGGCTGTACTACGAGCAGTACTTC CASSQDRLYYEQYF
TRBJ1-5 - TRBD1 TRBV6-6 TGTGCCAGCAGTTTAGGGGGCGCAAGCAATCAGCCCCAGCATTTT CASSLGGASNQPQHF
TRBJ2-7 - - TRBV5-1 TGCGCCAGCAGGTTTCCCCACGAGCAGTACTTC CASRFPHEQYF
TRBJ2-7 - TRBD2 TRBV19 TGTGCCAGTAGTGCTAGCGGGAGGCTCTCCTACGAGCAGTACTTC CASSASGRLSYEQYF
TRBJ1-1 few - TRBV30 TGTGCCTGGAGGGCCCGGGTCGACACTGAAGCTTTCTTT CAWRARVDTEAFF
TRBJ2-7 - - TRBV2 TGTGCCAGCAGTGAAGCGCGGGCAGCCTACGAGCAGTACTTC CASSEARAAYEQYF
TRBJ1-5 - - TRBV28 TGTGCCAGCAGCTTGGGGAATAGCAATCAGCCCCAGCATTTT CASSLGNSNQPQHF
TRBJ1-1 - TRBD1 TRBV14 TGTGCCAGCAGCCCGGACAGGGGGCTGGCTGAAGCTTTCTTT CASSPDRGLAEAFF
TRBJ2-1 - TRBD2 TRBV9 TGTGCCAGCAGCCCTACTAGCGGAGATTACAATGAGCAGTTCTTC CASSPTSGDYNEQFF
TRBJ1-1 - TRBD1 TRBV27 TGTGCCAGCAGCTCAAAGTACAGGGGGGTGAACACTGAAGCTTTCTTT CASSSKYRGVNTEAFF
TRBJ1-1 - TRBD1 TRBV6-5 TGTGCCAGCAGTCGGAACAGGGGTTTGAACACTGAAGCTTTCTTT CASSRNRGLNTEAFF
TRBJ2-7 - - TRBV7-6 TGTGCCAGCAGCCCCCTTATAAGGGATTTCTTTTCCTACGAGCAGTACTTC CASSPLIRDFFSYEQYF
TRBJ2-1 - TRBD1 TRBV5-4 TGTGCCAGCAGCACGGGACAGGGGTTCTACAATGAGCAGTTCTTC CASSTGQGFYNEQFF
TRBJ2-7 once - TRBV6-1 TGTGCCAGCAGAACCGGGACACCGCTCGGCGAGCAGTACTTC CASRTGTPLGEQYF
TRBJ1-4 - - TRBV9 TGTGCCAGCAGCGTAGGGGGACACTTGAATGAAAAACTGTTTTTT CASSVGGHLNEKLFF
TRBJ1-5 - - TRBV19 TGTGCCAGTAGTAGTAACGGGGGTTATAGCAATCAGCCCCAGCATTTT CASSSNGGYSNQPQHF
TRBJ2-5 - TRBD2 TRBV19 TGTGCCAGTAGACCTCTAGCGGGAGGCCGAGAGACCCAGTACTTC CASRPLAGGRETQYF
TRBJ2-5 - TRBD1 TRBV15 TGTGCCACCAGCACCGGGACAGCCCCACAAGAGACCCAGTACTTC CATSTGTAPQETQYF
TRBJ2-1 - TRBD2 TRBV11-2 TGTGCCAGCAGCTTAGATCGTACTAGCGGTTTCTTC CASSLDRTSGFF
TRBJ2-2 - - TRBV6-1 TGTGCCAGCAGTGAATCACCCACCGGGGAGCTGTTTTTT CASSESPTGELFF
TRBJ2-3 - - TRBV9 TGTGCCAGCAGCGTAGCTTTCGGTAGCCCCGATACGCAGTATTTT CASSVAFGSPDTQYF
TRBJ2-3 - - TRBV7-3 TGTGCCAGCAGCTACAGTTCCCTCGTTGATACGCAGTATTTT CASSYSSLVDTQYF
TRBJ2-2 - - TRBV29-1 TGCAGCGTTAGTGGGCCGAACACCGGGGAGCTGTTTTTT CSVSGPNTGELFF
TRBJ2-7 - - TRBV10-2 TGCGCCAGTAGTACCCAACAGCCCCTAGAGCAGTACTTC CASSTQQPLEQYF
TRBJ2-2 - TRBD1 TRBV28 TGTGCCAGCAGTTTGGGACAGGGAGTAAACACCGGGGAGCTGTTTTTT CASSLGQGVNTGELFF
TRBJ2-1 - TRBD2 TRBV27 TGTGCCAGCAGTTTATCGGGACTAGCTGGTGAGCAGTTCTTC CASSLSGLAGEQFF
TRBJ2-2 - - TRBV7-6 TGTGCCAGCAGCTTAGATGTCGGCCCCACCGGGGAGCTGTTTTTT CASSLDVGPTGELFF
TRBJ2-3 once - TRBV21-1 TGTGCCAGCAGCAAAAGCGAGGAAGATTGGACAGATACGCAGTATTTT CASSKSEEDWTDTQYF
TRBJ2-7 - - TRBV6-1 TGTGCCAGCGGGCTCGTATTAAGCTCCTACGAGCAGTACTTC CASGLVLSSYEQYF
TRBJ1-4 - - TRBV28 TGTGCCAGCAGTTGGCTGGGGAGGTCAAATGAAAAACTGTTTTTT CASSWLGRSNEKLFF
TRBJ2-3 - - TRBV11-3 TGTGCCAGCAGCTTAGAGGGGTTGAGCACAGATACGCAGTATTTT CASSLEGLSTDTQYF
TRBJ2-3 - - TRBV5-4 TGTGCCAGCAGCTTGGATCGATTCCTCCGCACAGATACGCAGTATTTT CASSLDRFLRTDTQYF
TRBJ2-7 - - TRBV29-1 TGCAGCGTTTATATAGGGGCCTACGAGCAGTACTTC CSVYIGAYEQYF
TRBJ2-3 - - TRBV29-1 TGCAGCGTTAAAGACACCGCTAGCACAGATACGCAGTATTTT CSVKDTASTDTQYF
TRBJ2-5 - TRBD2 TRBV7-6 TGTGCCAGCAGCTTAGCGCCGGTCACTAGCGGGAGTGGAGAGACCCAGTACTTC CASSLAPVTSGSGETQYF
TRBJ2-5 - - TRBV6-6 TGTGCCAGCAGTTCGGGTGGAGGAAAGACCCAGTACTTC CASSSGGGKTQYF
TRBJ2-1 - - TRBV5-4 TGTGCCAGCAGCTTGGGTCGGGGAAACTACAATGAGCAGTTCTTC CASSLGRGNYNEQFF
TRBJ1-2 - - TRBV6-6 TGTGCCAGCAGCCCCCCGGGACATCGTGGCTACACCTTC CASSPPGHRGYTF
TRBJ2-7 - TRBD2 TRBV7-2 TGTGCCAGCAGCTTAGGACGGGAGGTGAATGAGCAGTACTTC CASSLGREVNEQYF
TRBJ2-1 - TRBD1 TRBV7-8 TGTGCCAGCAGCTTAGTAGGACAGGGCTCCTACAATGAGCAGTTCTTC CASSLVGQGSYNEQFF
TRBJ2-1 - TRBD2 TRBV7-2 TGTGCCAGCAGCTCCCGGACTAGCGGGAGGAATGAGCAGTTCTTC CASSSRTSGRNEQFF
TRBJ2-7 - - TRBV9 TGTGCCAGCAGCGTGGGGATCTCCTACGAGCAGTACTTC CASSVGISYEQYF
TRBJ2-3 - TRBD1 TRBV5-1 TGCGCCAGCAGCTCCTCGGGACAGGGGACAGATACGCAGTATTTT CASSSSGQGTDTQYF
TRBJ2-5 - - TRBV28 TGTGCCAGCAGTGGAGAAGAGACCCAGTACTTC CASSGEETQYF
TRBJ2-1 once - TRBV10-2 TGCGCCAGCAGCCTGGACATATACAATGAGCAGTTCTTC CASSLDIYNEQFF
TRBJ2-2 - - TRBV6-5 TGTGCCAGCAGTCGAACAACAGGGACGCCCGGGGAGCTGTTTTTT CASSRTTGTPGELFF
TRBJ2-3 - - TRBV5-4 TGTGCCAGCAGCCCGGTAAAGGGAGCTGGAGATACGCAGTATTTT CASSPVKGAGDTQYF